This T cell receptor beta chain was recovered during a study of regulatory T cells in long-lasting Graves disease. HTBI primers from iRepertoire and Arm-PCR of CDR3 regions yielded the TCR beta libraries. TCRdb reprocessed the multiplex PCR reads via MiXCR and lists one record per CDR3 protein. The sample lists around 450,000 distinct CDR3 sequences, 15% occurring once. The germline gives CDR1 SNHLY, CDR2 FYNNEI. The CDR3 consists of 18 residues. Trimming removed 3 bases from V and 3 bases from J, with 23 bases in between. The time point is: newly diagnosed GD, antithyroid drugs for less than 3 months. PBMC RNA was the source of the TCR library. This clonotype has ten or more counts. This sample also appeared in a second study, on T cells in Graves' hyperthyroidism and ophthalmopathy.

The specimen was peripheral blood mononuclear cells (PBMCs), collected at new diagnosis, from a patient treated with antithyroid drugs. This clonotype was sampled from a woman aged 25 to 39 with Graves disease. The genes are TRBV2 and TRBJ1-2, with D unclear. The CDR3, as DNA: TGTGCCAGCAGTGACGGACGGGTATTTCGCCAGTTTTACTATGGCTACACCTTC. It translates to CASSDGRVFRQFYYGYTF.